This entry concerns a single T cell receptor (beta chain). These data originate in a study of blood T cell repertoires in COVID-19. Data came from immunoSEQ multiplex PCR; TCRdb stores just in-frame clones and leaves some out. Among roughly 190,000 clones listed, around 87% were seen once. What was sequenced was PBMCs or T cells enriched from blood (not recorded which). The TCR was taken from a woman aged 40 to 50 in a cohort exposed to, infected with or recovered from COVID-19 (not recorded which).

The DNA of the CDR3 is TGTGCCAGCAGTTCCTGGACACGCAATCAGCCCCAGCATTTT. This encodes CASSSWTRNQPQHF. The chain joins TRBV6-6 to TRBJ1-5; maybe TRBD1 (5 bases). With 4 bases removed from V and 2 bases from J, the gap between germline ends came to 9 bases. This CDR3 has 14 residues. Germline CDR1 reads MNHNY; CDR2 reads SVGAGI (reference sequence).